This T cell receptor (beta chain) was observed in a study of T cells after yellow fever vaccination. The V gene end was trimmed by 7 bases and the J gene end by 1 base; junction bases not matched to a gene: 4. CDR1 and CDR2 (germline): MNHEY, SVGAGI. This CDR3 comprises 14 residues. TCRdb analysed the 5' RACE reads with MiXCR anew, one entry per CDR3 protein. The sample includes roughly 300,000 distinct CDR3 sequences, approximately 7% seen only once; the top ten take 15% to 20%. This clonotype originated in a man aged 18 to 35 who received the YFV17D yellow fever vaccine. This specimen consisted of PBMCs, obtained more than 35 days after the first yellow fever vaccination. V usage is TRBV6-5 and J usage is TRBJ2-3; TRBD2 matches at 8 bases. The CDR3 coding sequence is TGTGCCAGCAAAGTGACTAGCGGCACAGATACGCAGTATTTT. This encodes CASKVTSGTDTQYF.